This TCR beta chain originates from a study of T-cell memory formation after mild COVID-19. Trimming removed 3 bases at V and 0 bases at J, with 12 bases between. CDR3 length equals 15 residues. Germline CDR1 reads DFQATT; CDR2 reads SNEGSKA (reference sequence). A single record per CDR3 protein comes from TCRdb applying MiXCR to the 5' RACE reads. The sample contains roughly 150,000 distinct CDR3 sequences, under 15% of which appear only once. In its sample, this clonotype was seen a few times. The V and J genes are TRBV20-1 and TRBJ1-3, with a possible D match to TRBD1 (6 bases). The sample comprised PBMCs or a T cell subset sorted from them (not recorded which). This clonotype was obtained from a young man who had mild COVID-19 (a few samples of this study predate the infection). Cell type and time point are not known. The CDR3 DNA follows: TGCAGTGCTAGGGGGGGGGCAGACTCTGGAAACACCATATATTTT. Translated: CSARGGADSGNTIYF.